The 9 T cell receptor beta chains below come from one sample, sequenced in a study of T-cell reconstitution after alpha-beta-depleted transplantation in children. Using unique molecular identifiers, the investigators prepared the TCRbeta library. TCRdb ran MiXCR on the PCR reads and lists one entry per CDR3 protein. The table records about 980,000 distinct CDR3 sequences, about 29% of them present only once. The sequencing here drew on PBMCs, mostly from graft donor cells, taken 360 days after TCRalphabeta/CD19-depleted stem cell transplant. The receptor set was obtained from a boy under two years old who had a stem cell transplant for SCID, so the T cells may come from the graft donor.

V is TRBV11-1 and J is TRBJ2-1, with D perhaps matching TRBD2 (6 bases). Germline V gene sequence: CDR1 SGHAT, CDR2 FQDESV (reference sequence). The V end was cut by 6 bases, the J end by 4 bases, with 16 bases between. The CDR3 spans 15 residues. CDR3 protein: CASSLWDLSYNEQFF. Written as DNA, the CDR3 is TGTGCCAGCAGTTTATGGGACTTGAGTTACAATGAGCAGTTCTTC.

J is TRBJ2-2 and V is TRBV20-1, with D unclear. Germline V CDR1 and CDR2: DFQATT, SNEGSKA (reference sequence). V dropped 0 bases and J dropped 3 bases, with 8 bases sitting between them. The CDR3 is 14 amino acids. DNA for the CDR3: TGCAGTGCTAGAGATCCGTCTCACACCGGGGAGCTGTTTTTT. Translation: CSARDPSHTGELFF.

This clonotype appeared a few times. V is TRBV20-1 and J is TRBJ2-1, with a tentative D call TRBD1 (6 bases). CDR3 length: 14 residues. The V and J ends lost 6 bases and 7 bases respectively, with 19 bases between them. The V gene's germline CDR1 is DFQATT and CDR2 SNEGSKA (reference sequence). The CDR3 region has the DNA TGCAGTGCCCCAGGCGGCAGGGGTAGGAATGAGCAGTTCTTC. This encodes CSAPGGRGRNEQFF.

The chain employs TRBV5-1 and TRBJ2-5; TRBD2 agrees at 8 bases. The V gene end was trimmed by 2 bases and the J gene end by 1 base; junction bases not matched to a gene: 7. The germline CDR1 and CDR2 sequences are SGHRS and YFSETQ. The CDR3 contains 16 residues. CDR3 protein: CASSFTSGSTQETQYF. CDR3 sequence (DNA): TGCGCCAGCAGCTTCACTAGCGGCTCCACCCAAGAGACCCAGTACTTC.

V usage is TRBV9 and J usage is TRBJ1-2, with D possibly being TRBD1 (6 bases). The CDR3 spans 14 residues. Germline-derived CDR1 and CDR2 are SGDLS and YYNGEE. The germline V and J ends were trimmed by 0 bases and 4 bases, with 10 bases remaining between them. This CDR3 is CASSVAGHSYGYTF. CDR3 DNA sequence: TGTGCCAGCAGCGTAGCGGGACACTCCTATGGCTACACCTTC. Full variable domain (rest looked up from reference TRBV9 and TRBJ1-2): DSGVTQTPKHLITATGQRVTLRCSPRSGDLSVYWYQQSLDQGLQFLIQYYNGEERAKGNILERFSAQQFPDLHSELNLSSLELGDSALYFCASSVAGHSYGYTFGSGTRLTVV.

J is TRBJ1-5 and V is TRBV4-3; 7 bases are a match to TRBD1. The CDR3 length is 16 residues. The J segment lost 2 bases and the V segment lost 1 base, leaving 5 bases of the junction unmatched. The germline V gene has CDR1 LGHNA and CDR2 YSLEER. CDR3 nucleotides: TGCGCCAGCAGCCAAGGGACAGGCGGGGGCAATCAGCCCCAGCATTTT. Protein: CASSQGTGGGNQPQHF.

This clonotype appeared a single time. The CDR3, as DNA: TGTGCCAGCTCCCTGGGCCAAAAACACTCTGGGGCCAACGTCCTGACTTTC. Translation: CASSLGQKHSGANVLTF. The chain combines TRBV18 with TRBJ2-6, with no clear D. With 6 bases removed from V and 0 bases from J, the gap between germline ends came to 15 bases. There are 17 residues in the CDR3. Per germline, CDR1 KGHSH and CDR2 LQKENI.

This chain joins TRBV4-1 and TRBJ1-1; D call uncertain. CDR3 length: 14 amino acids. V was trimmed by 2 bases and J by 0 bases, leaving 7 bases between them. Germline V lookup: CDR1 MGHRA, CDR2 YSYEKL. CDR3 in amino acids: CASSQYQVNTEAFF. CDR3 sequence (DNA): TGCGCCAGCAGCCAATATCAGGTGAACACTGAAGCTTTCTTT.

The chain has TRBV7-9 and TRBJ2-3; 7 positions match TRBD1. Germline-derived CDR1 and CDR2 are SEHNR and FQNEAQ (reference sequence). The CDR3 is 12 amino acids. DNA of the CDR3: TGTGCTGAAGGGGGCTATACAGATACGCAGTATTTT. It is translated as CAEGGYTDTQYF. The entire variable domain, with the rest obtained from reference TRBV7-9 and TRBJ2-3, is as follows: DTGVSQNPRHKITKRGQNVTFRCDPISEHNRLYWYRQTLGQGPEFLTYFQNEAQLEKSRLLSDRFSAERPKGSFSTLEIQRTEQGDSAMYLCAEGGYTDTQYFGPGTRLTVL.